Detailed here is one TCR beta chain. These data belong to a study of blood T cell repertoires in COVID-19. This CDR3 is built from 16 residues. The germline V gene encodes CDR1 LNHDA and CDR2 SQIVND (reference sequence). Trimming removed 4 bases at V and 2 bases at J, with 17 bases between. Profiling relied on immunoSEQ multiplex PCR, and the TCRdb table lists in-frame clones only, not all of them. The sample lists about 220,000 clones, about 80% occurring once. The source of this sequence is a woman in her forties or fifties who had been exposed to COVID-19. The chain carries TRBV19 and TRBJ1-1, with D possibly being TRBD1 (6 bases). The source material was PBMCs or T cells enriched from blood (not recorded which). CDR3 protein: CASSSSPGQLNTEAFF. CDR3 bases: TGTGCCAGTAGTAGTTCTCCGGGACAACTAAACACTGAAGCTTTCTTT.